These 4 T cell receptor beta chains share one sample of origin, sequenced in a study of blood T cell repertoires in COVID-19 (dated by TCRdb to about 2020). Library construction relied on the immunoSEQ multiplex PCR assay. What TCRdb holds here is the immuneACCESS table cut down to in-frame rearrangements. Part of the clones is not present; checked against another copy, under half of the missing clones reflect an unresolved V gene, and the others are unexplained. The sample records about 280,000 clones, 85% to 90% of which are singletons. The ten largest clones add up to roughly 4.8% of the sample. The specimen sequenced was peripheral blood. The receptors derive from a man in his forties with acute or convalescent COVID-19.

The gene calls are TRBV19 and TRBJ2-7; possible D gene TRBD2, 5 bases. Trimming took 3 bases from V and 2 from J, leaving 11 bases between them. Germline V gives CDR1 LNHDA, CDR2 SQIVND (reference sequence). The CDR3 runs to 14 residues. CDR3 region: CASSINPGTYEQYF. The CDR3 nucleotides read TGTGCCAGTAGTATTAATCCGGGAACCTACGAGCAGTACTTC.

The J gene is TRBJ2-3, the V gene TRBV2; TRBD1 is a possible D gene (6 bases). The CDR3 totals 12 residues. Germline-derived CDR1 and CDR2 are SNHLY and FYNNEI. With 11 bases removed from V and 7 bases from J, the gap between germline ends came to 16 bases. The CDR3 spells CADRRQGNTQYF. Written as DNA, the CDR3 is TGTGCCGACAGGCGTCAGGGAAATACGCAGTATTTT.

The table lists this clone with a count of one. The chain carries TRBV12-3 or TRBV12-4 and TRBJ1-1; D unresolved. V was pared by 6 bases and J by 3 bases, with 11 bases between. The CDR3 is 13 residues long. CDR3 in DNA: TGTGCCAGCAGCCCCTTCGCGGACACTGAAGCTTTCTTT. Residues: CASSPFADTEAFF.

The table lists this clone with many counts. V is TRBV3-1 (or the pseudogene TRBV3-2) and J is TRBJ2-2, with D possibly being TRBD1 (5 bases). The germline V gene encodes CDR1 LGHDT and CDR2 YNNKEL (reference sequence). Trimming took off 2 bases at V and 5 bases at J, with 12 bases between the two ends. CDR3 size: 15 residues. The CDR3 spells CASSQSYRLTGELFF. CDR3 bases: TGTGCCAGCAGCCAATCGTACAGGTTGACCGGGGAGCTGTTTTTT.